This T cell receptor beta chain derives from a study of Ad26.COV2.S vaccination and SARS-CoV-2 variants. In the study overall: Enrollment placed the donor in the COV1001 Ad26.COV2.S trial arm.

Treatment here: roughly 18 received Ad26.COV2.S at low or high dose, single or two shots; 5 received placebo; per-sample allocation not given. Day 63 following the first vaccine or placebo injection was when the samples were taken. The CDR3 is made up of 15 amino acids. Trimming took off 5 bases at V and 7 bases at J, with 21 bases between the two ends. The germline V gene has CDR1 SGHRS and CDR2 YFSETQ. Remarks on this clone: Its specificity is unknown.

Profiled with immunoSEQ multiplex PCR; TCRdb holds only in-frame clones, not every one. The sample lists 300,000 to 350,000 clones; about 86% were seen once. The study's findings and limits: Non-spike TCR breadth was similar in vaccine and placebo recipients.

This TCR was recovered from a person aged 18-60 years who received the Ad26.COV2.S COVID-19 vaccine or a placebo. The chain has TRBV5-1 and TRBJ1-2; D possibly corresponds to TRBD1 (6 bases). The sample was peripheral blood, taken in a trial of Ad26.COV2.S vaccine versus placebo. The CDR3 DNA follows: TGCGCCAGCAGGGAGTATTTGGCAGGGGAAGCTGGCTACACCTTC. Translation: CASREYLAGEAGYTF.